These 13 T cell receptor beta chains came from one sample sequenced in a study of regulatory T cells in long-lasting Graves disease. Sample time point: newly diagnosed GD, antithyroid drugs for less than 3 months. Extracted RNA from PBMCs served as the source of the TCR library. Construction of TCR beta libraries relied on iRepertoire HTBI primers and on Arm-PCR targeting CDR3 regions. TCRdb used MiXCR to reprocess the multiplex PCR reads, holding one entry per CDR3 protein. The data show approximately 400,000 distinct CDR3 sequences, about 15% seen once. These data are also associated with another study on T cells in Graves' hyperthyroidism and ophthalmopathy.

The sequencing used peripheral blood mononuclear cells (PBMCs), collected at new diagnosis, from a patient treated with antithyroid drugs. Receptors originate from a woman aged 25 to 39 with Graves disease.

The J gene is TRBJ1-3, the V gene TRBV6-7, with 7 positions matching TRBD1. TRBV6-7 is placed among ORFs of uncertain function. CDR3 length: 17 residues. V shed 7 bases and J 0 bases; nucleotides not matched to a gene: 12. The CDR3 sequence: CASNRHGDRFSGNTIYF. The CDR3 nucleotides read TGTGCCAGCAATCGACATGGGGACAGATTCTCTGGAAACACCATATATTTT.

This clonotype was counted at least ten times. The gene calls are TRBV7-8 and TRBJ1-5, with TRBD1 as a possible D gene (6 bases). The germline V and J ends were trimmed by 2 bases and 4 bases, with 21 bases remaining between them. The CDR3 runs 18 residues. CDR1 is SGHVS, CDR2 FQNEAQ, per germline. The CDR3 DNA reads TGTGCCAGCAGCTTATATTTGTCGGCAGGGGTAATTAATCAGCCCCAGCATTTT. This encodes CASSLYLSAGVINQPQHF. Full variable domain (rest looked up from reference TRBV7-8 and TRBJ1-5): GAGVSQSPRYKVAKRGQDVALRCDPISGHVSLFWYQQALGQGPEFLTYFQNEAQLDKSGLPSDRFFAERPEGSVSTLKIQRTQQEDSAVYLCASSLYLSAGVINQPQHFGDGTRLSIL.

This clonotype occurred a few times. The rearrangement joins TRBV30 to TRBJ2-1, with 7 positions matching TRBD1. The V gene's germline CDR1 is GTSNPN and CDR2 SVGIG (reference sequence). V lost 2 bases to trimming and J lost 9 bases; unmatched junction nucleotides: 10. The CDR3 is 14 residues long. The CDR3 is CAWSQDHRGLEQFF. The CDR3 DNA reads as TGTGCCTGGAGTCAGGACCATAGGGGGCTTGAGCAGTTCTTC. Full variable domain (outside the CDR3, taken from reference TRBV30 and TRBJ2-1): SQTIHQWPATLVQPVGSPLSLECTVEGTSNPNLYWYRQAAGRGLQLLFYSVGIGQISSEVPQNLSASRPQDRQFILSSKKLLLSDSGFYLCAWSQDHRGLEQFFGPGTRLTVL.

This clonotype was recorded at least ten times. Written as DNA, the CDR3 is TGCAGCGTTGAGGACCGGTGGTATACGCAGTATTTT. As protein: CSVEDRWYTQYF. V usage is TRBV29-1 and J usage is TRBJ2-3; D uncertain. V lost 3 bases, J lost 7 bases, and 11 bases lay in between. Germline CDR1 and CDR2: SQVTM and ANQGSEA. The CDR3 has 12 residues.

CDR3 sequence: CATSEGAGGYTDTQYF. In DNA, the CDR3 is TGTGCCACCAGTGAGGGAGCGGGAGGGTACACAGATACGCAGTATTTT. The gene calls are TRBV24-1 and TRBJ2-3, with 10 bases aligning to TRBD2. The V gene end was trimmed by 4 bases and the J gene end by 2 bases; junction bases not matched to a gene: 5. CDR3 size: 16 residues. Germline loops: CDR1 KGHDR, CDR2 SFDVKD.

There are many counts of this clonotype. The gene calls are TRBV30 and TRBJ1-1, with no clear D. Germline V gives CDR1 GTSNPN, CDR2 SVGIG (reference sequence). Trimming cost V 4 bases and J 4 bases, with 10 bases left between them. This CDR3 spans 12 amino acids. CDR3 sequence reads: CAWIFESTEAFF. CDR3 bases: TGTGCCTGGATCTTTGAGAGCACTGAAGCTTTCTTT.

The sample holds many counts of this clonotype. As DNA, the CDR3 is TGTGCCACCAGCAGAGATCCCTTGGGGGCGAATCAGCCCCAGCATTTT. The encoded protein is CATSRDPLGANQPQHF. The chain couples TRBV15 to TRBJ1-5; D is perhaps TRBD1 (6 bases). The CDR3 covers 16 residues. CDR1 and CDR2 from the germline V gene are LNHNV and YYDKDF (reference sequence). V gave up 0 bases and J gave up 4 bases, with 13 bases separating them.

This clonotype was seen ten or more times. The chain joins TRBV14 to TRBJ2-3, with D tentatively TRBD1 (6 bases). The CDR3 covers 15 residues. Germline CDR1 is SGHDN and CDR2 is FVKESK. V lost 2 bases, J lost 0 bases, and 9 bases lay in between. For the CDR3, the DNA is TGTGCCAGCAGCCAAACAGGGCTTAGCACAGATACGCAGTATTTT. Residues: CASSQTGLSTDTQYF.

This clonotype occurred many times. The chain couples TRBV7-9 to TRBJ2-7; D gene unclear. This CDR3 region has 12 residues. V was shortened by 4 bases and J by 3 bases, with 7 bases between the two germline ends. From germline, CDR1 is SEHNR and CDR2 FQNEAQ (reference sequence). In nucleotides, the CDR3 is TGTGCCAGCAGCTCCCAGAACTACGAGCAGTACTTC. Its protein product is CASSSQNYEQYF.

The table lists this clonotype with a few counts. In DNA, the CDR3 is TGTGCCAGCACCCAAGCCCCGGGCGGGCACACAGATACGCAGTATTTT. Protein sequence: CASTQAPGGHTDTQYF. The genes are TRBV6-1 and TRBJ2-3; possibly TRBD2 for D (5 bases). V gave up 7 bases and J gave up 2 bases, with 19 bases separating them. The CDR3 contains 16 residues. In germline, CDR1 is MNHNS, CDR2 SASEGT.

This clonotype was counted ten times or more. As DNA, the CDR3 is TGTGCCAGCAGTTTAATCCATCGGGGCAGCTTCTACAATGAGCAGTTCTTC. Its translation is CASSLIHRGSFYNEQFF. The rearrangement links TRBV12-3 or TRBV12-4 to TRBJ2-1, with D perhaps TRBD1 or TRBD2 (5 bases each). The V end lost 2 bases, the J end lost 3 bases, and 17 bases lay between the germline ends. The CDR3 totals 17 residues.

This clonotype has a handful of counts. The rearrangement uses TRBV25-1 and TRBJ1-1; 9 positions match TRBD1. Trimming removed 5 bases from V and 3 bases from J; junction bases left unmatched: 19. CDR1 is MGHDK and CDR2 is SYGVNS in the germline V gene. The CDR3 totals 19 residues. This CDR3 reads CASSSGLATKQGADTEAFF. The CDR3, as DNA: TGTGCCAGCAGTTCGGGGCTCGCTACAAAACAGGGGGCGGACACTGAAGCTTTCTTT.

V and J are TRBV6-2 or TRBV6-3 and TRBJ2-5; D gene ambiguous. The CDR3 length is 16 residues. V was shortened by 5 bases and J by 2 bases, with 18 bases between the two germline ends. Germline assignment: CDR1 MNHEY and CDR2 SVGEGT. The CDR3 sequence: CASSEGLGLGQETQYF. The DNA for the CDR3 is TGTGCCAGCAGTGAAGGGCTAGGTCTCGGTCAAGAGACCCAGTACTTC.